Below, 24 T cell receptor beta chains from the same sample are listed, as sequenced in a study of T cell responses to AZD1222 COVID-19 vaccine. TCRdb's table, derived via immunoSEQ multiplex PCR, lists solely in-frame clones and lacks some. The repertoire holds 110,000 to 150,000 clones, around nine tenths seen once, with about 3.5% in the top ten. Sequenced here: peripheral blood, sampled on day 0 of AZD1222 vaccination. Receptors were obtained from an adult in good health.

This rearrangement joins TRBV14 to TRBJ1-2; D is ambiguous. Germline-derived CDR1 and CDR2 are SGHDN and FVKESK. The CDR3 covers 14 residues. V gave up 4 bases and J gave up 2 bases, with 11 bases separating them. The CDR3 region is CASSPFGGNYGYTF. Written as DNA, the CDR3 is TGTGCCAGCAGCCCCTTCGGAGGAAACTATGGCTACACCTTC.

A note on this clone: A junction boundary mismatches the germline segment, possibly from a read error. The genes are TRBV11-2 and TRBJ2-1; D perhaps matches TRBD1 (5 bases). The germline V gene has CDR1 SGHAT and CDR2 FQNNGV. The CDR3 covers 15 residues. CDR3 residues: CASSIDRWSYNEQFF. The CDR3 DNA reads as TGTGCCAGCAGCATAGACAGATGGTCCTACAATGAGCAGTTCTTC.

The chain recombines TRBV7-9 with TRBJ2-5; possible D gene TRBD2, 6 bases. Germline CDR1 is SEHNR and CDR2 is FQNEAQ (reference sequence). Trimming left V 7 bases short and J 3 bases short, with 15 bases between. The CDR3 runs to 14 residues. CDR3 loop: CASIQGLSKETQYF. The CDR3 region has the DNA TGTGCCAGCATCCAGGGACTGTCTAAAGAGACCCAGTACTTC.

The chain couples TRBV7-8 to TRBJ2-5, with D maybe TRBD2 (6 bases). V lost 1 base, J lost 6 bases, and 12 bases lay in between. Germline V gives CDR1 SGHVS, CDR2 FQNEAQ. The CDR3 loop spans 14 amino acids. The CDR3 here is CASSLEDYGKTQYF. CDR3 nucleotides: TGTGCCAGCAGCTTAGAGGACTATGGAAAGACCCAGTACTTC.

This chain links TRBV19 with TRBJ1-1; possible D gene TRBD1, 6 bases. Between the trimmed V and J ends, which lost 5 bases and 11 bases, there was a span of 21 bases. Germline CDR1 LNHDA, CDR2 SQIVND (reference sequence). CDR3 length equals 14 residues. CDR3 in DNA: TGTGCCAGTAGTTTCCCGGACAGCACCGCGCGCGCTTTCTTT. Translating it yields CASSFPDSTARAFF.

The chain carries TRBV4-2 and TRBJ1-5, with D unclear. The germline CDR1 and CDR2 sequences are LGHNA and YNFKEQ. The CDR3 spans 16 residues. Between the trimmed V and J ends, which lost 0 bases and 4 bases, there was a span of 13 bases. The CDR3 DNA is TGTGCCAGCAGCCAAGAAGGAAACAGACGGAATCAGCCCCAGCATTTT. Translated: CASSQEGNRRNQPQHF.

V and J are TRBV6-6 and TRBJ1-5; 8 bases match TRBD1. From germline, CDR1 is MNHNY and CDR2 SVGAGI (reference sequence). The V gene end was trimmed by 6 bases and the J gene end by 1 base; junction bases not matched to a gene: 5. This CDR3 is built from 15 residues. As DNA, the CDR3 is TGTGCCAGCAGCCGCGACAGGGGAAGCAATCAGCCCCAGCATTTT. Its translation is CASSRDRGSNQPQHF.

The sample holds a few counts of this clone. The chain links TRBV7-2 to TRBJ2-2, with D hard to call. The V gene lost 2 bases and the J gene lost 6 bases, with 1 base spanning the gap. The CDR3 has 11 amino acids. Germline-derived CDR1 and CDR2 are SGHTA and FQGNSA. CDR3 coding DNA: TGTGCCAGCAGCTTATCCGGGGAGCTGTTTTTT. Translated, it gives CASSLSGELFF.

The chain recombines TRBV15 with TRBJ2-1; D remains ambiguous. This CDR3 comprises 12 residues. Germline values: CDR1 LNHNV, CDR2 YYDKDF (reference sequence). V was pared by 6 bases and J by 9 bases, with 12 bases between. DNA for the CDR3: TGTGCCACCAGTAAAGACCGGAGTGAGCAGTTCTTC. It translates to CATSKDRSEQFF.

The chain links TRBV6-4 to TRBJ2-1, with D unresolved. CDR1 MRHNA and CDR2 SNTAGT come from the germline V gene. This CDR3 region has 14 residues. Between the trimmed V and J ends, which lost 3 bases and 6 bases, there was a span of 12 bases. The DNA for the CDR3 is TGTGCCAGCAGTGAGGGGTGGGCCTCCAATGAGCAGTTCTTC. Its protein is CASSEGWASNEQFF.

The CDR3 loop is CASSFLLASADTQYF. The CDR3 nucleotides read TGTGCCAGCAGTTTTTTGCTAGCTTCGGCAGATACGCAGTATTTT. V gene TRBV6-2 or TRBV6-3 combines with J gene TRBJ2-3; possible D gene TRBD2, 5 bases. This CDR3 contains 15 residues. Trimming stripped 4 bases from V and 4 bases from J, with 15 bases between. CDR1 is MNHEY, CDR2 SVGEGT, per germline.

This clone has just one count. J is TRBJ2-5 and V is TRBV12-5; a possible D gene is TRBD1 (5 bases). CDR3 length: 12 residues. V lost 1 base, J lost 5 bases, and 5 bases lay in between. Germline V gives CDR1 LGHNT, CDR2 FRNRAP. CDR3 protein: CASGLEGETQYF. In nucleotides, the CDR3 is TGTGCTAGTGGTTTGGAGGGGGAGACCCAGTACTTC.

The J gene is TRBJ1-6, the V gene TRBV11-2; 7 positions match TRBD1. The CDR3 runs to 16 residues. V was pared by 8 bases and J by 7 bases, with 14 bases of the junction left unmatched. Looked up from germline, CDR1 is SGHAT and CDR2 is FQNNGV. CDR3 coding DNA: TGTGCCAGCTTAGGACTGCGCAGGGGGGCGAATTCACCCCTCCACTTT. Translation: CASLGLRRGANSPLHF. The variable domain in full, with the rest retrieved from reference TRBV11-2 and TRBJ1-6, is EAGVAQSPRYKIIEKRQSVAFWCNPISGHATLYWYQQILGQGPKLLIQFQNNGVVDDSQLPKDRFSAERLKGVDSTLKIQPAKLEDSAVYLCASLGLRRGANSPLHFGNGTRLTVT.

The CDR3 region has the DNA TGTGCCAGCAGCTTTCTTCCCGCCCTGGGAGGAAACACCATATATTTT. Amino acids: CASSFLPALGGNTIYF. This chain links TRBV5-6 with TRBJ1-3; D is unclear. The CDR3 length is 16 residues. Trimming removed 2 bases from V and 4 bases from J, with 16 bases in between. Germline loops: CDR1 SGHDT, CDR2 YYEEEE.

This chain connects TRBV29-1 to TRBJ2-1, with D unresolved. Germline V gene lookup returns CDR1 SQVTM and CDR2 ANQGSEA. Trimming removed 6 bases at V and 3 bases at J, with 3 bases between. The CDR3 runs to 10 residues. The CDR3 region is CSVSYNEQFF. CDR3 in DNA: TGCAGCGTGAGCTACAATGAGCAGTTCTTC.

The chain uses TRBV27 and TRBJ1-2, with TRBD1 as a possible D gene (6 bases). V was shortened by 2 bases and J by 4 bases, with 8 bases between the two germline ends. The CDR3 is 13 residues long. Per the germline V gene, CDR1 is MNHEY and CDR2 is SMNVEV (reference sequence). The CDR3 bases are TGTGCCAGCAGTTTAGGACAGACCTATGGCTACACCTTC. This sequence encodes CASSLGQTYGYTF.

The chain is built from TRBV5-3 and TRBJ2-5; D is undetermined. TRBV5-3 is designated an ORF whose function remains uncertain. V lost 3 bases and J lost 3, with 9 bases in between. The CDR3 spans 13 residues. The CDR3 reads CARSSNHKETQYF. The CDR3 DNA reads as TGTGCCAGAAGCTCCAACCACAAAGAGACCCAGTACTTC.

This clone came up once. In DNA form, the CDR3 reads TGTGCCAGCAGCGCTCGCCAGGACAGGGGATCAGGAGGCTACACCTTC. Protein sequence: CASSARQDRGSGGYTF. This chain links TRBV7-2 with TRBJ1-2; 9 positions match TRBD1. This CDR3 is built from 16 residues. Germline-derived CDR1 and CDR2 are SGHTA and FQGNSA. With V trimmed by 5 bases and J by 8 bases, 15 bases remained unmatched.

This clone was seen just once. This chain links TRBV19 with TRBJ2-1; unclear D gene. CDR3 size: 11 residues. With 4 bases removed from V and 5 bases from J, the gap between germline ends came to 3 bases. CDR1 is LNHDA, CDR2 SQIVND, per germline (reference sequence). The CDR3 region is CASSRNNEQFF. CDR3 DNA: TGTGCCAGTAGTAGGAACAATGAGCAGTTCTTC.

The genes are TRBV27 and TRBJ1-5; D uncertain. Per germline, CDR1 MNHEY and CDR2 SMNVEV (reference sequence). The ends were cut back, 1 base at V and 4 bases at J, with 14 bases in the middle. This CDR3 region has 16 residues. For the CDR3, the DNA is TGTGCCAGCAGTTTATATTCCGGGCCAGGTAATCAGCCCCAGCATTTT. Encoded protein: CASSLYSGPGNQPQHF.

The chain uses TRBV24-1 and TRBJ1-1; possible D gene TRBD1, 5 bases. The CDR3 loop spans 14 amino acids. V gave up 9 bases and J gave up 1 base, with 14 bases separating them. The germline gives CDR1 KGHDR, CDR2 SFDVKD. For the CDR3, the DNA is TGTGCCACCCGCGGGGGGGAGGGGAACACTGAAGCTTTCTTT. This encodes CATRGGEGNTEAFF.

This sequence joins TRBV7-2 and TRBJ2-5; D might be TRBD2 (5 bases). Germline-derived CDR1 and CDR2 are SGHTA and FQGNSA. V shed 8 bases and J shed 2 bases, with 15 bases lying between them. The CDR3 has 14 amino acids. The CDR3 sequence is CASRSSGFQETQYF. The CDR3 nucleotides read TGTGCCAGCCGCTCTTCGGGGTTTCAAGAGACCCAGTACTTC.

The rearrangement joins TRBV11-3 to TRBJ1-4, with a tentative D call TRBD1 (5 bases). The CDR3 runs 16 residues. Germline lookup yields CDR1 SGHNT and CDR2 YENEEA. Deletions cut 4 bases from V and 8 bases from J, with 20 bases between. CDR3 loop: CASSSTRGPREEKLFF. CDR3 nucleotide sequence: TGTGCCAGCAGCTCCACGAGGGGACCCCGGGAAGAAAAACTGTTTTTT. The full variable domain, its missing parts supplied by reference TRBV11-3 and TRBJ1-4, is EAGVVQSPRYKIIEKKQPVAFWCNPISGHNTLYWYLQNLGQGPELLIRYENEEAVDDSQLPKDRFSAERLKGVDSTLKIQPAELGDSAVYLCASSSTRGPREEKLFFGSGTQLSVL.

CDR3 sequence reads: CASSLGQGNYYGYTF. The CDR3 region has the DNA TGTGCCAGCAGCCTTGGACAGGGTAACTACTATGGCTACACCTTC. The chain is built from TRBV11-3 and TRBJ1-2; 8 bases are shared with TRBD1. This CDR3 is 15 amino acids long. Germline CDR1 SGHNT, CDR2 YENEEA. The trim removed 5 bases at V and 3 bases at J, leaving 8 bases unmatched.